Shown below are 24 T cell receptor beta chains from a single sample sequenced in a study of T-cell reconstitution after alpha-beta-depleted transplantation in children (dated by TCRdb to the mid-2010s). This specimen's treatment or condition label, interpreted: allogeneic hematopoietic cell transplantation with graft depleted of TCRalphabeta T cells and CD19 B cells. The receptor library was made with PCR. Sequencing used an Illumina HiSeq 2500. TCR library preparation used molecular barcoding, with unique molecular identifiers applied to normalize quantification of the TCRbeta repertoire. In-frame beta chains were kept once TCRdb had trimmed the public reads at Q25 with fastp and called clones with MiXCR. Here each entry gathers all rows of one CDR3 protein and keeps the most common genes and DNA. This sample is represented by about 110,000 distinct CDR3 sequences; approximately 10% of them were singletons. The top ten clones comprise roughly a third of the sample.

The material was PBMCs, obtained before TCRalphabeta/CD19-depleted stem cell transplant. These receptors were obtained from a boy between 2 and 15 years old with acute lymphoblastic leukemia, due to receive a stem cell transplant.

This chain connects TRBV18 to TRBJ2-5, with D maybe TRBD2 (5 bases). CDR3 length: 16 amino acids. V lost 0 bases and J lost 5, with 16 bases in between. Germline CDR1 and CDR2: KGHSH and LQKENI. The CDR3 loop reads CASSPPVRGIGETQYF. CDR3 bases: TGTGCCAGCTCACCACCGGTACGGGGTATAGGTGAGACCCAGTACTTC.

The chain carries TRBV6-2 or TRBV6-3 and TRBJ2-1; 10 bases agree with TRBD2. V trimming: 5 bases; J trimming: 3 bases; junction bases outside the gene matches: 4. CDR3 length: 15 residues. CDR1 MNHEY and CDR2 SVGEGT come from the germline V gene. CDR3 DNA: TGTGCCAGCAGTCCCGGGACTAGCGACTACAATGAGCAGTTCTTC. It specifies CASSPGTSDYNEQFF.

This clonotype has more than one count but fewer than ten. The chain couples TRBV7-2 to TRBJ2-5; the D is unclear. Per the germline V gene, CDR1 is SGHTA and CDR2 is FQGNSA. This CDR3 spans 15 amino acids. Trimming shortened V by 0 bases and J by 2 bases, and 10 bases separated the two germline ends. The CDR3 region is CASSLALDIQETQYF. Written as DNA, the CDR3 is TGTGCCAGCAGCTTAGCCCTAGACATACAAGAGACCCAGTACTTC.

This clonotype appeared many times. V is TRBV12-3 or TRBV12-4 and J is TRBJ2-7, with D unresolved. The CDR3 covers 13 residues. Deletions cut 6 bases from V and 2 bases from J, with 11 bases between. The CDR3 protein is CASSHRSPYEQYF. CDR3 DNA: TGTGCCAGCAGCCACCGCAGCCCCTACGAGCAGTACTTC.

This clonotype appeared a few times. This chain uses TRBV29-1 with TRBJ1-1, with TRBD1 as a possible D gene (6 bases). Per germline, CDR1 SQVTM and CDR2 ANQGSEA. V gave up 4 bases and J gave up 4 bases, with 28 bases separating them. The CDR3 covers 18 residues. The CDR3 sequence is CSVGVGAGRGERSTEAFF. The CDR3 nucleotides are TGCAGCGTTGGGGTGGGGGCAGGACGAGGGGAGAGGTCCACTGAAGCTTTCTTT.

The sample holds many counts of this clonotype. This chain joins TRBV5-8 and TRBJ2-3; D not resolved. Germline CDR1 is SGHTS and CDR2 is YDEGEE. Trimming took 0 bases from V and 1 from J, leaving 12 bases between them. There are 16 residues in the CDR3. The CDR3: CASSLVVSPGTDTQYF. CDR3 DNA sequence: TGTGCCAGCAGCTTGGTGGTATCTCCTGGCACAGATACGCAGTATTTT. Supplemented by reference TRBV5-8 and TRBJ2-3, the full variable domain reads EAGVTQSPTHLIKTRGQQATLRCSPISGHTSVYWYQQALGLGLQFLLWYDEGEERNRGNFPPRFSGRQFPNYSSELNVNALELEDSALYLCASSLVVSPGTDTQYFGPGTRLTVL.

In its sample, this clonotype was seen many times. The chain employs TRBV5-1 and TRBJ2-5; D call uncertain. The CDR3 is 15 amino acids. Germline values: CDR1 SGHRS, CDR2 YFSETQ. V lost 4 bases and J lost 1, with 14 bases in between. CDR3 amino acids: CASSPLGISQETQYF. The CDR3, as DNA: TGCGCCAGCAGCCCCCTTGGAATCTCCCAAGAGACCCAGTACTTC.

This clonotype appeared many times. J is TRBJ2-5 and V is TRBV12-3 or TRBV12-4; D gene unclear. CDR3 length: 17 amino acids. Trimming cost V 1 base and J 4 bases, with 19 bases left between them. CDR3 region: CASSLGSGSPAAETQYF. CDR3 DNA: TGTGCCAGCAGTTTAGGGTCCGGTTCTCCGGCGGCAGAGACCCAGTACTTC.

The V and J genes are TRBV3-1 and TRBJ2-7; 9 positions match TRBD1. Losses at the gene ends were 4 bases for V and 6 bases for J; bases not matched to a gene: 10. The germline V gene encodes CDR1 LGHDT and CDR2 YNNKEL (reference sequence). The CDR3 contains 15 residues. The CDR3 region is CASSLNPGQGSEQYF. CDR3 in DNA: TGTGCCAGCAGCCTTAACCCGGGACAGGGTTCCGAGCAGTACTTC.

The chain is built from TRBV7-9 and TRBJ2-3; 13 bases are a match to TRBD2. This CDR3 is built from 16 residues. Germline lookup yields CDR1 SEHNR and CDR2 FQNEAQ (reference sequence). V was pared by 5 bases and J by 6 bases, with 8 bases of the junction left unmatched. CDR3 nucleotides: TGTGCCAGCAGCGTTCGACTAGCGGGAGGCTGGGATACGCAGTATTTT. Translated: CASSVRLAGGWDTQYF.

The V gene is TRBV15, the J gene TRBJ1-5; 8 bases line up with TRBD1. V lost 3 bases and J lost 5; bases outside the gene matches: 6. The V gene's germline CDR1 is LNHNV and CDR2 YYDKDF (reference sequence). The CDR3 consists of 15 residues. The CDR3 DNA reads as TGTGCCACCAGCAGGGACAGGGAGATTTATCAGCCCCAGCATTTT. It specifies CATSRDREIYQPQHF. Full variable domain (missing parts from reference TRBV15 and TRBJ1-5): DAMVIQNPRYQVTQFGKPVTLSCSQTLNHNVMYWYQQKSSQAPKLLFHYYDKDFNNEADTPDNFQSRRPNTSFCFLDIRSPGLGDTAMYLCATSRDREIYQPQHFGDGTRLSIL.

Concerning this clonotype: This could be a read error, since a much larger clone is one nucleotide away. This sequence joins TRBV12-3 or TRBV12-4 and TRBJ1-1; 9 bases are shared with TRBD1. This CDR3 has 14 amino acids. As DNA, the CDR3 is TGTGCCAGCTGTTTCACAGGGGGCAGGACTGAAGCTTTCTTT. Residues: CASCFTGGRTEAFF.

This clonotype was detected ten times or more. V usage is TRBV7-8 and J usage is TRBJ2-5; TRBD2 matches at 13 bases. The CDR3 runs to 17 residues. Germline trimming cut 5 bases from V and 1 base from J; bases unmatched to any gene: 7. From germline, CDR1 is SGHVS and CDR2 FQNEAQ. The CDR3 DNA reads TGTGCCAGCAGCGCGGGACTAGCGGGACCAGGCCAAGAGACCCAGTACTTC. Translating it yields CASSAGLAGPGQETQYF.

This clonotype appeared a few times. CDR3 residues: CSADHPGIPYNEQFF. The DNA for the CDR3 is TGCAGTGCTGACCATCCCGGGATCCCCTACAATGAGCAGTTCTTC. The chain links TRBV20-1 to TRBJ2-1, with a possible D match to TRBD2 (5 bases). The V gene's germline CDR1 is DFQATT and CDR2 SNEGSKA (reference sequence). V dropped 5 bases and J dropped 2 bases, with 16 bases sitting between them. The CDR3 is 15 residues long.

This clonotype was found many times. This chain uses TRBV5-1 with TRBJ2-3; 9 bases align to TRBD2. The CDR3 covers 16 residues. V was pared by 0 bases and J by 4 bases, with 6 bases of the junction left unmatched. The germline V gene has CDR1 SGHRS and CDR2 YFSETQ. The CDR3 loop reads CASSLVISGGPDTQYF. The CDR3 coding sequence is TGCGCCAGCAGCTTGGTTATTAGCGGGGGACCAGATACGCAGTATTTT.

The J gene is TRBJ2-3, the V gene TRBV12-3 or TRBV12-4; perhaps TRBD2 as D (5 bases). The CDR3 runs 15 residues. Between the trimmed V and J ends, which lost 3 bases and 6 bases, there was a span of 16 bases. CDR3: CASSFRESRRDTQYF. CDR3 sequence (DNA): TGTGCCAGCAGTTTTAGGGAGTCCAGGAGGGATACGCAGTATTTT.

This clonotype turned up a few times. The chain has TRBV11-1 and TRBJ1-1; D possibly corresponds to TRBD1 (6 bases). There are 18 residues in the CDR3. Germline assignment: CDR1 SGHAT and CDR2 FQDESV (reference sequence). The V end lost 5 bases, the J end lost 1 base, and 23 bases lay between the germline ends. The CDR3 DNA sequence: TGTGCCAGCAGCCCCCTCAGGGGCGGGGGCGGATCGAACACTGAAGCTTTCTTT. This translates into CASSPLRGGGGSNTEAFF.

This clonotype was counted at least ten times. The chain couples TRBV12-3 or TRBV12-4 to TRBJ1-5; TRBD1 aligns across 8 bases. Trimming removed 5 bases from V and 6 bases from J; junction bases left unmatched: 9. CDR3 length equals 15 residues. CDR3 nucleotide sequence: TGTGCCAGCAGTCGTTGGGCAGGGGGCGGTCAGCCCCAGCATTTT. Protein sequence: CASSRWAGGGQPQHF.

This clonotype was counted ten times or more. This chain connects TRBV12-3 or TRBV12-4 to TRBJ2-1; no definite D call. Trimming took off 8 bases at V and 4 bases at J, with 12 bases between the two ends. The CDR3 totals 13 residues. CDR3 residues: CASGLKAYNEQFF. The CDR3 coding sequence is TGTGCCAGCGGCTTAAAGGCGTACAATGAGCAGTTCTTC.

This clonotype occurred many times. This chain uses TRBV10-2 with TRBJ2-1, with 9 bases lining up with TRBD1. The trim removed 6 bases at V and 6 bases at J, leaving 0 bases unmatched. CDR1 is WSHSY and CDR2 is SAAADI in the germline V gene. This CDR3 region has 12 residues. The CDR3 DNA sequence: TGCGCCAGCAGGGACAGGGGCAATGAGCAGTTCTTC. Encoded protein: CASRDRGNEQFF.

This chain joins TRBV20-1 and TRBJ2-3; 7 bases are a match to TRBD1. The CDR3 covers 18 residues. CDR1 is DFQATT and CDR2 is SNEGSKA in the germline V gene (reference sequence). With 5 bases clipped from V and 1 base from J, the junction kept 18 bases outside the gene matches. The CDR3 region has the DNA TGCAGTGCTCCTCGAACCCCGGGGCCAGGGGGTGGCACAGATACGCAGTATTTT. Translated, it gives CSAPRTPGPGGGTDTQYF.

This rearrangement joins TRBV20-1 to TRBJ2-5, with 11 bases fitting TRBD2. The CDR3 runs to 13 residues. Germline-derived CDR1 and CDR2 are DFQATT and SNEGSKA (reference sequence). The CDR3 DNA follows: TGCAGCACTAGCGGGAGAGGTCAAGAGACCCAGTACTTC. It is translated as CSTSGRGQETQYF.

This clonotype was recorded at least ten times. This rearrangement joins TRBV11-1 to TRBJ2-3; 8 bases are shared with TRBD2. J was trimmed by 1 base and V by 1 base; bases with no gene match: 10. From germline, CDR1 is SGHAT and CDR2 FQDESV (reference sequence). This CDR3 contains 18 residues. This chain's CDR3 is CASSLVVGSSGGTDTQYF. CDR3 DNA sequence: TGTGCCAGCAGCTTAGTAGTGGGGAGTAGCGGGGGCACAGATACGCAGTATTTT.

This clonotype was counted many times. This chain uses TRBV5-1 with TRBJ2-1; TRBD1 aligns across 11 bases. This CDR3 spans 13 amino acids. Trimming removed 7 bases from V and 4 bases from J; junction bases left unmatched: 1. The germline gives CDR1 SGHRS, CDR2 YFSETQ. The CDR3 region is CASGDRGYNEQFF. The CDR3, as DNA: TGCGCCAGCGGGGACAGGGGGTACAATGAGCAGTTCTTC.